The rows below give T cell receptor beta chains drawn from one sample of a study of T cell responses to AZD1222 COVID-19 vaccine. This table comes from immunoSEQ multiplex PCR, and its TCRdb copy is limited to in-frame clones, with some not included. Of around 100,000 clones detected, less than 90% appear once; the ten largest clones hold around 1.8%. Sequencing was performed on peripheral blood, taken on day 0 of AZD1222 vaccination. The source of these receptors is an adult in good health. Both conserved end residues are part of each CDR3. D genes are given only for firm matches. Clone sizes are given selectively: once, few, many, or a class where the clone is expanded.

v_call	j_call	d_call	clone_size	cdr3_aa	cdr3_nt
TRBV10-3	TRBJ1-3	NA	NA	CAISGAGDRNTIYF	TGTGCCATCAGTGGAGCAGGGGATCGGAACACCATATATTTT
TRBV27	TRBJ2-2	TRBD1	NA	CASSRGQGRYTGELFF	TGTGCCAGCAGCCGCGGACAGGGAAGATACACCGGGGAGCTGTTTTTT
TRBV29-1	TRBJ1-2	NA	NA	CSVDGDISPDGYTF	TGCAGCGTTGATGGGGACATCTCCCCCGACGGCTACACCTTC
TRBV7-9	TRBJ2-3	NA	NA	CASRPGVRDSYFTDTQYF	TGTGCCAGCCGTCCCGGGGTCCGGGACTCCTACTTTACAGATACGCAGTATTTT
TRBV7-8	TRBJ2-1	TRBD2	once	CASSLRGGISNHEQFF	TGTGCCAGCAGCTTACGGGGGGGCATTAGCAATCATGAGCAGTTCTTC
TRBV4-1	TRBJ1-1	NA	NA	CASSQDLGSEAFF	TGCGCCAGCAGCCAAGATCTCGGTTCAGAAGCTTTCTTT
TRBV5-1	TRBJ2-5	TRBD1	NA	CASSPGQIRETQYF	TGCGCCAGCAGCCCGGGACAGATTAGAGAGACCCAGTACTTC
TRBV29-1	TRBJ2-1	NA	NA	CSVVARGSYNEQFF	TGCAGCGTTGTAGCCAGGGGCTCCTACAATGAGCAGTTCTTC
TRBV28	TRBJ1-5	NA	NA	CASSLGMGTQPQHF	TGTGCCAGCAGTTTAGGTATGGGGACTCAGCCCCAGCATTTT
TRBV28	TRBJ1-1	NA	NA	CASSHGGPNRAFF	TGTGCCAGCAGTCACGGGGGTCCCAACCGAGCTTTCTTT
TRBV11-3	TRBJ2-7	TRBD2	NA	CASSLTAGGAGEQYF	TGTGCCAGCAGCTTAACAGCGGGAGGGGCTGGGGAGCAGTACTTC
TRBV28	TRBJ2-1	TRBD2	NA	CASSILWEGPNEQFF	TGTGCCAGCAGTATTCTCTGGGAGGGCCCCAATGAGCAGTTCTTC
TRBV29-1	TRBJ2-5	NA	once	CSVLVRAYQETQYF	TGCAGCGTTTTGGTACGGGCGTACCAAGAGACCCAGTACTTC
TRBV27	TRBJ1-2	TRBD1	once	CASSSLSLGQGINYGYTF	TGTGCCAGCAGTTCCCTATCCCTAGGACAGGGTATAAACTATGGCTACACCTTC
TRBV11-2	TRBJ2-5	TRBD2	NA	CASSKTSGSGETQYF	TGTGCCAGCAGTAAGACTAGCGGGAGTGGAGAGACCCAGTACTTC
TRBV4-3	TRBJ1-2	TRBD1	NA	CASRPTGNMDGYTF	TGCGCCAGCCGTCCGACAGGGAATATGGATGGCTACACCTTC
TRBV2	TRBJ2-5	NA	NA	CASSEAARGTQYF	TGTGCCAGCAGTGAAGCAGCCCGAGGGACCCAGTACTTC
TRBV7-2	TRBJ1-2	NA	NA	CASSLANPGRNYGYTF	TGTGCCAGCAGCTTAGCGAACCCAGGGCGGAACTATGGCTACACCTTC
TRBV6-2/TRBV6-3	TRBJ2-2	TRBD2	once	CASSYTPSGLAARAGELFF	TGTGCCAGCAGTTACACCCCATCCGGACTAGCGGCCAGAGCCGGGGAGCTGTTTTTT
TRBV3-1/TRBV3-2	TRBJ1-2	NA	NA	CASSTQGGYTF	TGTGCCAGCAGCACGCAGGGGGGCTACACCTTC
TRBV4-1	TRBJ2-7	NA	once	CASSPRRAGHEQYF	TGCGCCAGCAGCCCACGGAGAGCCGGCCACGAGCAGTACTTC
TRBV5-1	TRBJ2-3	NA	NA	CASSLGTGTDTQYF	TGCGCCAGCAGCTTGGGTACCGGCACAGATACGCAGTATTTT
TRBV6-5	TRBJ2-1	TRBD2	NA	CASRGFTGTSGEQFF	TGTGCCAGCAGGGGATTCACCGGGACTAGCGGTGAGCAGTTCTTC
TRBV28	TRBJ2-5	NA	NA	CASSLYGGGETQYF	TGTGCCAGCAGTTTATACGGGGGCGGGGAGACCCAGTACTTC
TRBV7-8	TRBJ2-7	TRBD2	NA	CASSIGLGLAVYEQYF	TGTGCCAGCAGCATCGGCTTGGGACTAGCGGTTTACGAGCAGTACTTC
TRBV4-1	TRBJ1-2	TRBD1	NA	CASSQGTGGGYTF	TGCGCCAGCAGCCAAGGGACAGGCGGTGGCTACACCTTC
TRBV28	TRBJ2-1	NA	NA	CAVGTPPQEQFF	TGTGCCGTGGGGACCCCCCCCCAAGAGCAGTTCTTC
TRBV3-1/TRBV3-2	TRBJ1-2	NA	NA	CASSQRVGRGYTF	TGTGCCAGCAGCCAACGGGTGGGTAGAGGCTACACCTTC
TRBV5-1	TRBJ2-1	NA	NA	CASSLEWAYNEQFF	TGCGCCAGCAGCTTGGAATGGGCGTACAATGAGCAGTTCTTC
TRBV18	TRBJ1-1	NA	NA	CASSEDTEAFF	TGTGCCAGCTCAGAGGATACTGAAGCTTTCTTT
TRBV19	TRBJ1-1	NA	NA	CASKREVGPWDTEAFF	TGTGCCAGTAAAAGGGAAGTCGGTCCGTGGGACACTGAAGCTTTCTTT
TRBV5-5	TRBJ1-1	NA	NA	CASSWNSEAFF	TGTGCCAGCAGCTGGAACAGCGAAGCTTTCTTT
TRBV5-4	TRBJ2-5	NA	NA	CASSPTGLSETQYF	TGTGCCAGCAGCCCCACCGGACTAAGCGAGACCCAGTACTTC
TRBV2	TRBJ2-5	NA	NA	CASSKNQETQYF	TGTGCCAGCAGCAAGAACCAAGAGACCCAGTACTTC
TRBV3-1/TRBV3-2	TRBJ1-6	NA	many	CASSQGLNSPLHF	TGTGCCAGCAGCCAGGGGTTAAATTCACCCCTCCACTTT
TRBV18	TRBJ2-1	NA	NA	CASSPPARAGGDEQFF	TGTGCCAGCTCACCACCCGCCAGGGCCGGTGGGGATGAGCAGTTCTTC
TRBV7-3	TRBJ2-3	NA	NA	CASNSGGLADTQYF	TGTGCCAGCAACTCCGGGGGACTCGCAGATACGCAGTATTTT
TRBV11-2	TRBJ2-7	TRBD2	NA	CASSQPAGGQYF	TGTGCCAGCAGCCAGCCAGCGGGAGGGCAGTACTTC
TRBV30	TRBJ1-2	NA	NA	CAWSSYPASNYGYTF	TGTGCCTGGAGTTCGTACCCCGCCTCCAACTATGGCTACACCTTC